This T cell receptor beta chain derives from a study of long-term antiretroviral therapy in people with HIV. Study overall: It was about a decade after the earliest samples that the 2015 immediate-ART recommendation appeared.

This was the immunoSEQ v3.0 assay at survey level. Repertoires were generated with immunoSEQ multiplex PCR, while TCRdb's copy carries only in-frame clones and drops some. This sample carries approximately 27,000 clones, about 89% of them seen once, and the ten largest clones take roughly 4%. A note on this clone: Its antigen is unidentified.

CDR1 is SEHNR, CDR2 FQNEAQ, per germline (reference sequence). CDR3 size: 13 residues. V lost 2 bases to trimming and J lost 5 bases, with 8 bases between them. Treatment for all HIV-infected participants took place in the United States. Findings and caveats of the study: Clones showing expansion before ART dominated the repertoire at all time points. Repertoires in HIV (unlike those of controls) had narrower CDR3 length ranges.

Specimen: unsorted PBMCs, collected 3.1 years after starting antiretroviral therapy. The receptor's source is a man in his late teens or twenties with HIV. The rearrangement joins TRBV7-9 to TRBJ2-3; TRBD2 is a possible D gene (6 bases). The CDR3 sequence is CASSLLGGDTQYF. The CDR3 region has the DNA TGTGCCAGCAGCTTACTCGGGGGAGATACGCAGTATTTT.